This T cell receptor (beta chain) stems from a study of shared clonotypes between healthy human individuals. Notes on the study in general: Sequencing depth was expected to affect clonotype sharing among donors. Genetic and exposure-history diversity was limited by the small donor number.

The data were produced by immunoSEQ multiplex PCR, yet TCRdb's version contains in-frame clones alone and is incomplete. The sample lists around 200,000 clones, approximately 60% occurring once. Comment on this clone: The target antigen is unknown.

The specimen was memory CD4+ T cells sorted from blood. As for subset: CD45RA-negative fraction. The receptor was derived from a young man in good health.

CDR3 sequence: CASSPTRVLSYEQYF. The CDR3 DNA reads as TGTGCCAGCAGTCCAACCAGGGTACTCTCCTACGAGCAGTACTTC. The chain has TRBV27 and TRBJ2-7; maybe TRBD1 (5 bases). CDR3 length: 15 amino acids. V was cut by 5 bases and J by 0 bases, with 14 bases left in between. Germline CDR1 is MNHEY and CDR2 is SMNVEV (reference sequence).